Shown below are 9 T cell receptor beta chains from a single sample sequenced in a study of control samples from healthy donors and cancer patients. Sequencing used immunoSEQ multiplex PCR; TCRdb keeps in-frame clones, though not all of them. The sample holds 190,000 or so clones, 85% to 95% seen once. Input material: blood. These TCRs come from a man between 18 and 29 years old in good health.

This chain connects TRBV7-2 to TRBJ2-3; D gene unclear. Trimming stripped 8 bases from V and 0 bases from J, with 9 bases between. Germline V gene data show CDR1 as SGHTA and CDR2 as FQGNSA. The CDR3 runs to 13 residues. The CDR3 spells CASPRSSTDTQYF. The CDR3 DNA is TGTGCCAGCCCCAGGTCTAGCACAGATACGCAGTATTTT.

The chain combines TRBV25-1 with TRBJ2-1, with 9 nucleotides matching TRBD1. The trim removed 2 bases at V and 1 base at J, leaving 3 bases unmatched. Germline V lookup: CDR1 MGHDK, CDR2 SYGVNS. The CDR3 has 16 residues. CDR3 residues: CASSETTGGSYNEQFF. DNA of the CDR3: TGTGCCAGCAGTGAAACGACAGGGGGTTCCTACAATGAGCAGTTCTTC.

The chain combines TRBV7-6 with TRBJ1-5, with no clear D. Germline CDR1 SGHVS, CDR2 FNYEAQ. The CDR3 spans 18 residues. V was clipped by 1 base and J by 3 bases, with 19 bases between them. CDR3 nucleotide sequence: TGTGCCAGCAGCTTAGAATCGGGGATTAGTTTTAACAATCAGCCCCAGCATTTT. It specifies CASSLESGISFNNQPQHF.

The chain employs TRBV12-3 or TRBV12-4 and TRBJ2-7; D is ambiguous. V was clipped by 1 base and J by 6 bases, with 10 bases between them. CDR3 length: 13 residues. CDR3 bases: TGTGCCAGCAGTTTAGGAAGGGTGGGCGAGCAGTACTTC. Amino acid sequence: CASSLGRVGEQYF.

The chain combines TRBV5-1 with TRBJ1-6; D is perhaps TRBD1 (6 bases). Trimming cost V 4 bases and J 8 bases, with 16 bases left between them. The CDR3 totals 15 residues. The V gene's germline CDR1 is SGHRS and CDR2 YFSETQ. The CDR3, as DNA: TGCGCCAGCAGCCCGAGAGGGGGGACTTATTCACCCCTCCACTTT. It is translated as CASSPRGGTYSPLHF.

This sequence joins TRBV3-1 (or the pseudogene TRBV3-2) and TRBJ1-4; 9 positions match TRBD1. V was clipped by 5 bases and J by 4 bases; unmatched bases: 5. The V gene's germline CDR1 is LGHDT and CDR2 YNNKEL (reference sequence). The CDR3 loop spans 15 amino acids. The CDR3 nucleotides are TGTGCCAGCAGCGGTCGGACAGGGGTTAATGAAAAACTGTTTTTT. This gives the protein CASSGRTGVNEKLFF.

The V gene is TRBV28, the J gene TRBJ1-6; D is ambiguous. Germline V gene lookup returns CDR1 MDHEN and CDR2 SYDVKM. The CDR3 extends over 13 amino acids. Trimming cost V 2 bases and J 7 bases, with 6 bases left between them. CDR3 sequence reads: CASSLDENSPLHF. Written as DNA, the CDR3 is TGTGCCAGCAGTTTAGACGAGAATTCACCCCTCCACTTT.

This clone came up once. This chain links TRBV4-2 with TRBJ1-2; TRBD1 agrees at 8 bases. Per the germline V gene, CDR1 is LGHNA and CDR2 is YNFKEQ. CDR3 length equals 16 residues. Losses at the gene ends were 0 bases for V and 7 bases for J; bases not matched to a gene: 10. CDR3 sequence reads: CASSQDLDRGVRGYTF. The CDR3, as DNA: TGTGCCAGCAGCCAAGACCTCGACAGGGGAGTACGTGGCTACACCTTC.

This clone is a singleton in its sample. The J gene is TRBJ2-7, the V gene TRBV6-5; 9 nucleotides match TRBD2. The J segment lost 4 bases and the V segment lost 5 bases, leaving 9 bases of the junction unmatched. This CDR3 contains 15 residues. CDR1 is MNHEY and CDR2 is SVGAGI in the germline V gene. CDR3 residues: CASSLRRAGGYEQYF. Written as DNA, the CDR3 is TGTGCCAGCAGTCTGCGGCGAGCGGGGGGTTACGAGCAGTACTTC.